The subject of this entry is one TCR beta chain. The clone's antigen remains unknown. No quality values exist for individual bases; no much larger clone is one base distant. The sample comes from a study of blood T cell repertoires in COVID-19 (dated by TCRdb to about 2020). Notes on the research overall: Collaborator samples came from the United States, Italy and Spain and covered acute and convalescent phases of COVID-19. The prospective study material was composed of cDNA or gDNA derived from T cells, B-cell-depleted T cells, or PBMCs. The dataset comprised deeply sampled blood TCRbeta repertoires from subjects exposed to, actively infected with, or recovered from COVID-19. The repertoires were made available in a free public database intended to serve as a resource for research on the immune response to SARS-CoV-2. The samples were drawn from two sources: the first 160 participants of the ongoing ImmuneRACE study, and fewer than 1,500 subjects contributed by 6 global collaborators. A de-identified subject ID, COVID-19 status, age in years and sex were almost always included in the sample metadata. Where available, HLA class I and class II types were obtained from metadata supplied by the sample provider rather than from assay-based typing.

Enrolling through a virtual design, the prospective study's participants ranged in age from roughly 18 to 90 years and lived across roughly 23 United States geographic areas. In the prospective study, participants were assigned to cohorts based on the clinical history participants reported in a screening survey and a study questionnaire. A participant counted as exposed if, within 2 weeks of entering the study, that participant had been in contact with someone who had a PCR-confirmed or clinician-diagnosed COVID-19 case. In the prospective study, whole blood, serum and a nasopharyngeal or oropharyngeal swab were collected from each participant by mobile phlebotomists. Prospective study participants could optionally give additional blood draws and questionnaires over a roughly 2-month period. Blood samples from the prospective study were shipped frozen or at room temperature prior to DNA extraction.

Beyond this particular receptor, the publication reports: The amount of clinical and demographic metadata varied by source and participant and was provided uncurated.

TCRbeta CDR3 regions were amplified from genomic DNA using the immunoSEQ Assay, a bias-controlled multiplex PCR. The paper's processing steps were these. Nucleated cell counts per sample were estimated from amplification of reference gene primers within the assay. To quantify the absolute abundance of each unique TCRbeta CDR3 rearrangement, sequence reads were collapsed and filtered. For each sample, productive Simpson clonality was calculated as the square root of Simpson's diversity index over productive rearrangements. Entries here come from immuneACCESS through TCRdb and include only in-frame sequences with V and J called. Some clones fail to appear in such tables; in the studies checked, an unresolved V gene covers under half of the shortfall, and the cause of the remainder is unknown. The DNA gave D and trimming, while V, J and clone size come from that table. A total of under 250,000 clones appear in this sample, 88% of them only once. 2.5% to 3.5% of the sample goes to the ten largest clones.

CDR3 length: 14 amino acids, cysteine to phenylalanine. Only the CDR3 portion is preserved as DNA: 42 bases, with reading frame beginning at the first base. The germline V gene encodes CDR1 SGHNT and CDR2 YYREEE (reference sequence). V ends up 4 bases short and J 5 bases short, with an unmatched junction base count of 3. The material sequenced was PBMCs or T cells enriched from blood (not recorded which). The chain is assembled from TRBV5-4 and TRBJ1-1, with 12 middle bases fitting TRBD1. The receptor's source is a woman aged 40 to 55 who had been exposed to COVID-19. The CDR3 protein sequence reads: CASSRDRGRTEAFF. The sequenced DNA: TGTGCCAGCAGCAGGGACAGGGGGCGGACTGAAGCTTTCTTT.